These T cell receptor beta chains were read from a single sample in a study of PD-1 blockade in mismatch repair-deficient tumors. Sequenced by immunoSEQ multiplex PCR; TCRdb stores in-frame clones only, minus some. The table has about 34,000 clones, less than 90% seen once. Source: PBMCs, taken less than 7 weeks after starting pembrolizumab. These receptors were collected from an adult with mismatch repair-deficient cancer. Each CDR3 is given without its conserved first and last residue.

12	TRBV7-9	TRBJ2-7	ASSLSAESYEQY
14	TRBV5-8	TRBJ1-1	ASSLLMGDSNTEAF
17	TRBV11-2	TRBJ1-2	ASSFFGFRQDEANYGYT
12	TRBV7-9	TRBJ2-5	ASRTQGMGETQY
12	TRBV19	TRBJ1-2	ASSEGNWNYGYT
12	TRBV7-2	TRBJ1-5	ASSFSGGNQPQH
12	TRBV5-1	TRBJ2-7	ASSLGGTLYEQY
14	TRBV5-1	TRBJ2-7	ASATTFRGAAYEQY
12	TRBV6-5	TRBJ2-1	ASSAVFSYNEQF
12	TRBV18	TRBJ1-5	ASSPEAWSQPQH
14	TRBV5-1	TRBJ2-5	ASSRAGVGFQETQY
11	TRBV6-5	TRBJ2-2	ASSRRRTGELF
13	TRBV2	TRBJ1-5	ASSPGTGLYQPQH
13	TRBV6-5	TRBJ2-1	ASSPGVGGRDEQF
11	TRBV30	TRBJ1-1	AWRIDRDTEAF
13	TRBV11-3	TRBJ2-1	ASSLWTSSYNEQF
12	TRBV2	TRBJ2-3	ASQQGSYTDTQY
9	TRBV7-9	TRBJ2-7	ASSLADEQY
11	TRBV4-1	TRBJ1-1	ASSQAGNTEAF
12	TRBV6-1	TRBJ2-5	AILRMRERETQY
10	TRBV30	TRBJ2-3	AWSVTTDTQY
13	TRBV6-1	TRBJ2-7	ASSEGLVGSYEQY
15	TRBV7-3	TRBJ2-1	ASSLGGTSGRRDEQF
15	TRBV11-3	TRBJ2-2	ASSFGLAGANTGELF
12	TRBV9	TRBJ2-5	ASSVVGRGETQY
14	TRBV11-2	TRBJ1-1	ASSLARGSLGAEAF
17	TRBV7-9	TRBJ1-4	ASSLARGQGRGSDEKLF
11	TRBV29-1	TRBJ2-1	SVGGLSYNEQF
13	TRBV6-5	TRBJ1-2	ASSPSTGTFYGYT
14	TRBV25-1	TRBJ1-2	ASSEMGGGRHYGYT
12	TRBV28	TRBJ1-3	ASSSGQAGNTIY
12	TRBV18	TRBJ2-1	ASSRQGVNNEQF
16	TRBV7-9	TRBJ2-3	ASSLFVNRDLSTDTQY
14	TRBV7-8	TRBJ1-1	ASSLNYRGRNTEAF
15	TRBV4-2	TRBJ2-5	ASSQDIPGSAVETQY
10	TRBV13	TRBJ1-2	ASSREWAGYT
11	TRBV6-1	TRBJ2-7	ASNRQGVNEQY
11	TRBV30	TRBJ2-3	AWSGNSADTQY
12	TRBV30	TRBJ1-1	AWSRTQTRTEAF
15	TRBV7-2	TRBJ2-2	ASSRRSTTSGTGELF
14	TRBV7-6	TRBJ1-6	ASSLESQGWNSPLH
12	TRBV11-3	TRBJ2-7	ASSSLAGDHEQY
11	TRBV6-1	TRBJ2-2	ASRDISTGELF
13	TRBV5-1	TRBJ2-2	ASSDGLAVTGELF
14	TRBV28	TRBJ2-5	ASLRLAGGPMETQY
12	TRBV2	TRBJ2-1	ASSDGTTLNEQF
14	TRBV5-6	TRBJ1-1	ASSLGPGAMNTEAF
12	TRBV28	TRBJ2-1	ASSLLEGYNEQF
14	TRBV5-1	TRBJ2-2	ASSPHRDPNTGELF
12	TRBV19	TRBJ2-2	ASSIGLVAGELF
11	TRBV19	TRBJ2-1	ASSLSSYNEQF
14	TRBV5-4	TRBJ2-5	ASSLGTSGRTETQY
14	TRBV6-6	TRBJ2-7	ASSYSGLAGENEQY
11	TRBV2	TRBJ1-2	ASSPTGTYGYT
14	TRBV28	TRBJ2-1	ASTPLQAGLHNEQF
13	TRBV27	TRBJ1-2	ASSPAYTGMGGYT
12	TRBV5-4	TRBJ1-1	ASSLGQPNTEAF
14	TRBV28	TRBJ1-2	ASSFRNIQGFGGYT
15	TRBV30	TRBJ1-2	AWRVRDRGIIPYGYT
12	TRBV5-1	TRBJ1-3	ASSLYSSGNTIY